Sequencing of this T cell receptor beta chain was carried out in a study of memory CD4+ T cells and cytomegalovirus serostatus. Method: immunoSEQ multiplex PCR; TCRdb's copy keeps in-frame clones and lacks some. The table records about 46,000 clones, roughly 80% of them present only once. V gave up 6 bases and J gave up 1 base, with 12 bases separating them. This CDR3 has 14 residues. CDR1 and CDR2 from the germline V gene are MNHEY and SVGAGI. Single viable CD3+CD4+CD8-CD45RO+ cells were sorted as the memory CD4+ T cells. The sequence was collected from an adult in good health and CMV-seronegative. The sample comprised memory CD4+ T cells from blood. The chain joins TRBV6-5 to TRBJ1-2; tentatively, D is TRBD1 (6 bases). This CDR3 reads CASRPWTDNYGYTF. Written as DNA, the CDR3 is TGTGCCAGCAGACCCTGGACAGATAACTATGGCTACACCTTC.